The 21 T cell receptor beta chains in this list originate from one sample, sequenced in a study of T cell repertoires in cytomegalovirus infection. TCRdb re-derived calls from the reads in MiXCR, one entry per CDR3 protein. The sample carries about 400,000 distinct CDR3 sequences, roughly 20% recorded once. Source material: PBMCs. Source of these receptors: a human donor in good health (CMV status not recorded). Some clones in this sample may be carry-over from other donors' samples.

This clonotype turned up a few times. The chain uses TRBV6-1 and TRBJ2-7; D not certain. The CDR3 spans 14 residues. Germline assignment: CDR1 MNHNS and CDR2 SASEGT. V gave up 8 bases and J gave up 2 bases, with 16 bases separating them. CDR3: CASPGPRATYEQYF. The CDR3 DNA follows: TGTGCCAGCCCAGGACCACGGGCAACCTACGAGCAGTACTTC.

This clonotype was observed a handful of times. This sequence joins TRBV7-2 and TRBJ2-5; 7 nucleotides match TRBD2. Germline V CDR1 and CDR2: SGHTA, FQGNSA. The trim removed 0 bases at V and 5 bases at J, leaving 6 bases unmatched. This CDR3 has 15 residues. In nucleotides, the CDR3 is TGTGCCAGCAGCTTAGCTCGGGAGGCAGTCGAGACCCAGTACTTC. Its protein is CASSLAREAVETQYF.

This chain connects TRBV10-3 to TRBJ2-7; 8 bases line up with TRBD1. The length of the CDR3 is 13 residues. V shed 5 bases and J 9 bases; nucleotides not matched to a gene: 9. CDR1 is ENHRY and CDR2 is SYGVKD in the germline V gene. The CDR3 nucleotides are TGTGCCATCAGTAGCCGTGGACAGGGCGGGCAGTACTTC. Translation gives CAISSRGQGGQYF.

This clonotype appeared many times. CDR3: CASSSTAGYGYTF. CDR3 bases: TGTGCCAGCAGTTCAACAGCCGGCTATGGCTACACCTTC. The chain carries TRBV12-3 or TRBV12-4 and TRBJ1-2; D is unresolved. This CDR3 has 13 residues. V was shortened by 4 bases and J by 4 bases, with 10 bases between the two germline ends.

This clonotype has a handful of counts. The rearrangement uses TRBV5-4 and TRBJ2-3; 10 nucleotides line up with TRBD2. V lost 0 bases to trimming and J lost 5 bases; unmatched junction nucleotides: 9. This CDR3 spans 17 amino acids. Per germline, CDR1 SGHNT and CDR2 YYREEE (reference sequence). DNA of the CDR3: TGTGCCAGCAGCTTGGCCGCCACTAGCGGGGCCCAAGATACGCAGTATTTT. This gives the protein CASSLAATSGAQDTQYF.

This clonotype showed up many times. This chain uses TRBV2 with TRBJ2-1, with 12 bases aligning to TRBD2. V dropped 10 bases and J dropped 7; count of bases not matched to a gene: 11. This CDR3 contains 15 residues. Germline CDR1 and CDR2: SNHLY and FYNNEI. For the CDR3, the DNA is TGTGCCACCGCGGGACTAGCGGGCGTTAAGAATGAGCAGTTCTTC. Residues: CATAGLAGVKNEQFF.

The rearrangement links TRBV5-1 to TRBJ1-3; a weak D match, TRBD1 (6 bases). Trimming took 4 bases from V and 1 from J, leaving 18 bases between them. The CDR3 contains 17 residues. Germline CDR1 is SGHRS and CDR2 is YFSETQ. The DNA for the CDR3 is TGCGCCAGCAGCAACGGGACACCGGCCAGGTCTGGAAACACCATATATTTT. Residues: CASSNGTPARSGNTIYF.

The table lists this clonotype with many counts. The CDR3 DNA sequence: TGTGCCAGCAGCCCCTCTAGGTACCCCAGGGATGAGCAGTTCTTC. It codes for CASSPSRYPRDEQFF. The chain employs TRBV7-8 and TRBJ2-1; TRBD1 is a possible D gene (5 bases). The CDR3 covers 15 residues. CDR1 SGHVS and CDR2 FQNEAQ come from the germline V gene. The ends were cut back, 5 bases at V and 8 bases at J, with 19 bases in the middle.

This chain links TRBV15 with TRBJ2-7, with D tentatively TRBD2 (5 bases). V was clipped by 5 bases and J by 7 bases, with 18 bases between them. The CDR3 is 14 residues long. CDR1 is LNHNV and CDR2 is YYDKDF in the germline V gene (reference sequence). For the CDR3, the DNA is TGTGCCACCAGCCGAGGGCCCAACCTCTTTGAGCAGTACTTC. Protein: CATSRGPNLFEQYF.

The genes are TRBV13 and TRBJ1-2, with D possibly being TRBD1 (5 bases). The CDR3 extends over 13 amino acids. The germline V gene has CDR1 PRHDT and CDR2 FYEKMQ (reference sequence). V lost 9 bases to trimming and J lost 5 bases, with 16 bases between them. The CDR3 bases are TGTGCCAGTCGCCCAGGGCACGGATATGGCTACACCTTC. Its protein is CASRPGHGYGYTF.

This clonotype has just a few counts. The chain employs TRBV7-9 and TRBJ2-7, with 9 nucleotides matching TRBD1. Germline V lookup: CDR1 SEHNR, CDR2 FQNEAQ (reference sequence). This CDR3 is built from 15 residues. Trimming removed 4 bases from V and 3 bases from J; junction bases left unmatched: 7. This chain's CDR3 is CASSSSRDRDYEQYF. For the CDR3, the DNA is TGTGCCAGCAGCTCGAGCCGGGACAGGGACTACGAGCAGTACTTC.

In its sample, this clonotype was seen a few times. CDR3 nucleotides: TGTGCCAGTAGGCCCGCCCCAACGGCCGGGATTGGGAATTCACCCCTCCACTTT. Translation gives CASRPAPTAGIGNSPLHF. V is TRBV19 and J is TRBJ1-6; no clear D. Germline V lookup: CDR1 LNHDA, CDR2 SQIVND (reference sequence). The CDR3 loop spans 18 amino acids. The V and J ends lost 6 bases and 7 bases respectively, with 25 bases between them.

The chain is built from TRBV12-3 or TRBV12-4 and TRBJ1-4, with D perhaps matching TRBD1 (6 bases). The CDR3 sequence is 14 residues long. V lost 7 bases to trimming and J lost 8 bases, with 17 bases between them. CDR3 sequence reads: CASTLWGGREKLFF. Written as DNA, the CDR3 is TGTGCCAGCACCCTATGGGGGGGGCGAGAAAAACTGTTTTTT.

This clonotype was detected only a few times. The gene calls are TRBV4-1 and TRBJ2-4; 7 bases are shared with TRBD2. The CDR3 is made up of 15 amino acids. Germline trimming cut 1 base from V and 7 bases from J; bases unmatched to any gene: 7. The germline V gene encodes CDR1 MGHRA and CDR2 YSYEKL. The CDR3 region is CASSQVGGGQNIQYF. CDR3 coding DNA: TGCGCCAGCAGCCAAGTGGGGGGGGGTCAGAACATTCAGTACTTC.

V usage is TRBV12-3 or TRBV12-4 and J usage is TRBJ1-1; TRBD1 might be the D (5 bases). V shed 4 bases and J shed 10 bases, with 16 bases lying between them. The CDR3 length is 13 residues. CDR3 nucleotide sequence: TGTGCCAGCAGTTGGGAGGTCGGGGGTGGAGCTTTCTTT. As protein: CASSWEVGGGAFF.

The chain links TRBV18 to TRBJ2-7; D gene ambiguous. Germline-derived CDR1 and CDR2 are KGHSH and LQKENI. This CDR3 spans 13 amino acids. Trimming removed 6 bases at V and 5 bases at J, with 14 bases between. The CDR3 loop is CASSPSDWNEQYF. The CDR3 DNA is TGTGCCAGCTCCCCATCAGACTGGAACGAGCAGTACTTC.

This clonotype was seen repeatedly, ten times or more. The chain has TRBV11-2 and TRBJ1-6, with 9 bases that match TRBD1. This CDR3 spans 16 amino acids. The V and J ends lost 5 bases and 10 bases, in that order; junction bases with no gene match: 12. Germline assignment: CDR1 SGHAT and CDR2 FQNNGV. CDR3 amino acids: CASSRQPGQGGSPLHF. The DNA for the CDR3 is TGTGCCAGCAGCCGTCAACCGGGACAGGGAGGGTCACCCCTCCACTTT.

In its sample, this clonotype was seen a few times. This rearrangement joins TRBV12-5 to TRBJ2-7, with D perhaps TRBD2 (6 bases). The CDR3 loop spans 12 amino acids. Trimming cost V 7 bases and J 4 bases, with 11 bases left between them. The germline CDR1 and CDR2 sequences are LGHNT and FRNRAP. The CDR3 DNA sequence: TGTGCTAGTGCCCTCGGAGGGTACGAGCAGTACTTC. This sequence encodes CASALGGYEQYF.

In this sample, this clonotype turned up a few times. The chain uses TRBV4-3 and TRBJ2-3, with 8 bases that match TRBD2. The V gene's germline CDR1 is LGHNA and CDR2 YSLEER. V was pared by 1 base and J by 0 bases, with 9 bases of the junction left unmatched. This CDR3 contains 18 residues. CDR3 sequence: CASSQVLGGRFSTDTQYF. DNA of the CDR3: TGCGCCAGCAGCCAAGTTCTTGGCGGGAGGTTTAGCACAGATACGCAGTATTTT.

V usage is TRBV20-1 and J usage is TRBJ2-7; D is undetermined. Trimming cost V 0 bases and J 3 bases, with 9 bases left between them. Germline V lookup: CDR1 DFQATT, CDR2 SNEGSKA (reference sequence). This CDR3 is built from 13 residues. The CDR3: CSARDPYHYEQYF. CDR3 nucleotides: TGCAGTGCTAGAGATCCCTACCACTACGAGCAGTACTTC.

This clonotype has more than one count but fewer than ten. J is TRBJ1-6 and V is TRBV20-1; 8 bases map to TRBD1. Germline values: CDR1 DFQATT, CDR2 SNEGSKA (reference sequence). J lost 7 bases, V lost 6 bases, and 5 bases had no gene match. The CDR3 covers 13 residues. The CDR3 DNA sequence: TGCAGTGCCGACAGGGGAGGAAATTCACCCCTCCACTTT. Its protein product is CSADRGGNSPLHF.